The T cell receptor (beta chain) described here comes from a study of shared clonotypes between healthy human individuals. Across the whole study: Each donor's CD4 naive and CD4 memory cells filled three plates apiece, CD8 naive two, and CD8 memory one. Findings of the study overall: Only blood was sampled, and tissue TCR repertoires likely differ from blood ones.

Data came from immunoSEQ multiplex PCR; TCRdb stores just in-frame clones and leaves some out. The table lists 2 million to 2.5 million clones, 85% to 95% of them singletons. A remark on this clone: What it binds is not known.

CDR3 length equals 13 residues. The V and J ends lost 6 bases and 7 bases, in that order; junction bases with no gene match: 9. The germline V gene has CDR1 SQVTM and CDR2 ANQGSEA. The study separated CD4+ cells into CD45RA+ naive and CD45RA-negative memory subsets. Sequencing was performed on naive CD4+ T cells from PBMCs. Subset noted: CD45RA+ positively selected. This chain joins TRBV29-1 and TRBJ2-1; 7 bases map to TRBD2. This clonotype was sampled from a man in his late teens or twenties in good health. Some clones in this sample may be carry-over from other donors' samples. CDR3 in DNA: TGCAGCGTCCTCGAGACTAGCCCTAATGAGCAGTTCTTC. Translation: CSVLETSPNEQFF.